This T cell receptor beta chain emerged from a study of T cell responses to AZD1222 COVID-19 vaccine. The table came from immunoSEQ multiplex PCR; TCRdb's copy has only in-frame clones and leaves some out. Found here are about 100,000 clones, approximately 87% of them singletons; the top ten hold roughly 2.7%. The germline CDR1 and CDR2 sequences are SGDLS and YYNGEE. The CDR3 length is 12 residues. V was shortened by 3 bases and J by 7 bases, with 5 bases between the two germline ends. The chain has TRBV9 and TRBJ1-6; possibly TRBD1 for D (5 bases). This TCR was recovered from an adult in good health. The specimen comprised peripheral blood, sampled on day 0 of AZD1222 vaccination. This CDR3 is CASSGGNSPLHF. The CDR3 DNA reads TGTGCCAGCAGCGGGGGGAATTCACCCCTCCACTTT.